These T cell receptor beta chains were read from a single sample in a study of T-cell memory formation after mild COVID-19. MiXCR, run by TCRdb on the 5' RACE reads, gives a single entry per CDR3 protein. The data hold about 250,000 distinct CDR3 sequences, with approximately 15% observed a single time. The sample taken for sequencing was PBMCs or a T cell subset sorted from them (not recorded which). These receptors all come from an adult woman who had mild COVID-19 (a few samples of this study predate the infection). Cell type and time point are not known. Both conserved end residues are part of each CDR3. D genes are given only for firm matches. Rows give clone size only sometimes, using once, few, many, or a class for an expanded clone.

cdr3_length	v_call	j_call	d_call	clone_size	cdr3_aa	cdr3_nt
12	TRBV20-1	TRBJ2-1	.	many	CSATDTYNEQFF	TGCAGTGCTACAGACACCTACAATGAGCAGTTCTTC
15	TRBV12-3/TRBV12-4	TRBJ2-7	TRBD1	.	CASSFGGQGSYEQYF	TGTGCCAGCAGTTTTGGGGGACAGGGGTCCTACGAGCAGTACTTC
16	TRBV6-1	TRBJ1-1	.	.	CASTQSPGWVGTEAFF	TGTGCCAGCACCCAGAGCCCGGGCTGGGTGGGCACTGAAGCTTTCTTT
12	TRBV29-1	TRBJ1-2	.	few	CSERSGGYGYTF	TGCAGCGAACGGAGCGGGGGCTATGGCTACACCTTC
14	TRBV5-5	TRBJ1-1	.	.	CASSLAEPDTEAFF	TGTGCCAGCAGCTTGGCAGAGCCCGACACTGAAGCTTTCTTT
14	TRBV7-7	TRBJ2-5	TRBD2	many	CASTPGGGQETQYF	TGTGCCAGCACCCCAGGCGGGGGCCAAGAGACCCAGTACTTC
14	TRBV19	TRBJ1-6	.	few	CASSIPGVNSPLHF	TGTGCCAGTAGTATCCCCGGGGTTAATTCACCCCTCCACTTT
15	TRBV7-2	TRBJ2-7	TRBD1	many	CASSLDGQGAREQYF	TGTGCCAGCAGCTTAGACGGACAGGGGGCGCGAGAGCAGTACTTC
14	TRBV27	TRBJ1-2	.	many	CASSLSWDSYGYTF	TGTGCCAGCAGTTTATCGTGGGACTCCTATGGCTACACCTTC
16	TRBV29-1	TRBJ1-2	TRBD1	.	CSTSPRTGPISYGYTF	TGCAGCACCTCTCCCCGGACAGGGCCCATTTCCTATGGCTACACCTTC
14	TRBV12-3/TRBV12-4	TRBJ2-1	.	many	CASSLVGAGDEQFF	TGTGCCAGCAGTTTAGTAGGCGCAGGGGATGAGCAGTTCTTC
18	TRBV5-1	TRBJ1-1	TRBD1	few	CASSLTPRDRVMNTEAFF	TGCGCCAGCAGCTTGACACCCCGGGACAGGGTCATGAACACTGAAGCTTTCTTT
13	TRBV19	TRBJ1-1	.	.	CASSIRGNTEAFF	TGTGCCAGTAGTATACGGGGGAACACTGAAGCTTTCTTT
15	TRBV12-3/TRBV12-4	TRBJ2-1	.	few	CASSSGDLVLNEQFF	TGTGCCAGCAGTTCGGGAGATTTGGTCCTCAATGAGCAGTTCTTC
16	TRBV20-1	TRBJ2-1	.	many	CSAREFAGTSTDEQFF	TGCAGTGCTAGGGAGTTCGCGGGTACCTCCACGGATGAGCAGTTCTTC
13	TRBV24-1	TRBJ2-7	.	.	CATSDPRGYEQYF	TGTGCCACCAGTGATCCCAGGGGCTACGAGCAGTACTTC
14	TRBV7-8	TRBJ1-1	TRBD1	few	CASSETGELEEAFF	TGTGCCAGCAGCGAGACAGGGGAACTAGAGGAAGCTTTCTTT
15	TRBV5-1	TRBJ1-1	TRBD1	.	CASSLADRAVTEAFF	TGCGCCAGCAGCTTGGCCGACAGGGCAGTAACTGAAGCTTTCTTT
15	TRBV5-4	TRBJ2-1	.	few	CASSLTAGSYNEQFF	TGTGCCAGCAGCTTAACAGCCGGCTCCTACAATGAGCAGTTCTTC
12	TRBV5-1	TRBJ2-2	.	few	CASRVEVGELFF	TGCGCCAGCAGGGTGGAAGTCGGGGAGCTGTTTTTT
14	TRBV11-2	TRBJ1-2	.	.	CASSLELRFGGYTF	TGTGCCAGCAGCTTAGAACTCCGGTTCGGAGGCTACACCTTC
12	TRBV11-2	TRBJ1-1	.	.	CASSLSRIEAFF	TGTGCCAGCAGCTTGAGTCGGATTGAGGCTTTCTTT
13	TRBV19	TRBJ2-7	TRBD1	few	CASSTGTGYEQYF	TGTGCCAGTAGTACCGGGACAGGCTACGAGCAGTACTTC
16	TRBV5-5	TRBJ1-5	TRBD1	few	CASSLRFRQGDQPQHF	TGTGCCAGCAGCTTGAGGTTTAGACAGGGCGACCAGCCCCAGCATTTT
11	TRBV7-2	TRBJ2-7	.	.	CASSFDYEQYF	TGTGCCAGCAGCTTCGACTACGAGCAGTACTTC
10	TRBV6-6	TRBJ1-3	.	many	CASSDRSIYF	TGTGCCAGCAGCGACAGATCCATATATTTT
15	TRBV7-9	TRBJ2-7	TRBD2	.	CASSLESGVTREQYF	TGTGCCAGCAGCTTAGAAAGCGGGGTGACGCGAGAGCAGTACTTC
13	TRBV7-9	TRBJ2-1	.	.	CASSLEGAAEQFF	TGTGCCAGCAGCTTAGAAGGGGCGGCGGAGCAGTTCTTC
14	TRBV12-3/TRBV12-4	TRBJ1-4	.	.	CASSFVAGAAKLFF	TGTGCCAGCAGTTTCGTCGCAGGGGCGGCAAAACTGTTTTTT
15	TRBV6-2/TRBV6-3	TRBJ2-2	.	few	CASSWPPTNTGELFF	TGTGCCAGCAGTTGGCCCCCCACGAACACCGGGGAGCTGTTTTTT